Listed below are T cell receptor beta chains from one sample, sequenced in a study of patients and donors after allogeneic stem cell transplantation. Using its own MiXCR run on the RT-PCR reads, TCRdb lists one record per CDR3 protein. The sample records about 200,000 distinct CDR3 sequences, around two fifths being singletons. The sequencing sample was made of blood, either unsorted or a sorted T cell fraction (not recorded which). Receptors originate from a human donor who was either an allogeneic HSCT recipient or a stem cell or donor lymphocyte infusion donor (not recorded which). It is not recorded whose cells these are; they may come from a transplant donor. Both conserved end residues are part of each CDR3. A clone size is listed for some rows: how often the clone was seen (once, few, many), or a class if it is expanded.

CDR3aa,j_gene,abundance,len,v_gene
CASSLVRLTSGNTIYF,TRBJ1-3,few,16,TRBV12-3/TRBV12-4
CASSAPGFRVNNEQFF,TRBJ2-1,NA,16,TRBV25-1
CASSPTLNILPYNEQFF,TRBJ2-1,NA,17,TRBV7-9
CASRGTEGGKLFF,TRBJ1-4,few,13,TRBV27
CASSSQRVVGIEAFF,TRBJ1-1,NA,15,TRBV12-3/TRBV12-4
CSAWDRGHDIQYF,TRBJ2-4,few,13,TRBV20-1
CASSRDRGSGNEKLFF,TRBJ1-4,NA,16,TRBV5-1
CASSPAGSYNEQFF,TRBJ2-1,NA,14,TRBV28
CASSTSETDTQYF,TRBJ2-3,few,13,TRBV12-3/TRBV12-4
CASSSRTSFSSYNEQFF,TRBJ2-1,once,17,TRBV7-2
CASSLIDQPQHF,TRBJ1-5,NA,12,TRBV7-9
CASSSGGRRTEAFF,TRBJ1-1,few,14,TRBV7-9
CASSPSGQGARGYTF,TRBJ1-2,NA,15,TRBV5-1
CASSPTKGNTEAFF,TRBJ1-1,few,14,TRBV18
CASSRDRGNSPLHF,TRBJ1-6,many,14,TRBV5-1
CASSSSTVPKLDTF,TRBJ1-2,NA,14,TRBV12-3/TRBV12-4
CATTRGHHQETQYF,TRBJ2-5,NA,14,TRBV21-1